A single sample gave rise to the 21 T cell receptor beta chains below, sequenced in a study of blood T cell repertoires in COVID-19. The repertoire was sequenced with immunoSEQ multiplex PCR; TCRdb's copy has only in-frame clones and lacks some. The sample includes around 130,000 clones, about 83% seen only once; the top ten take around a tenth. Sequencing used peripheral blood. The receptors were gathered from a man aged 35-49 years with active or convalescent COVID-19.

Only one count was recorded for this clone. This sequence joins TRBV13 and TRBJ2-7, with D perhaps matching TRBD2 (6 bases). Judging by the DNA end, TRBJ2-1 fits better; the J call may be wrong. The CDR3 runs to 17 residues. Per germline, CDR1 PRHDT and CDR2 FYEKMQ (reference sequence). CDR3 in DNA: TGTGCCAGCAGCCTAAGGGTTCGGGGGACTTCCTCCTACGAGCAGTTCTTC. This sequence encodes CASSLRVRGTSSYEQFF.

The chain is built from TRBV12-5 and TRBJ2-7; 11 bases are a match to TRBD2. Germline values: CDR1 LGHNT, CDR2 FRNRAP. Trimming took 1 base from V and 5 from J; bases not matched to a gene: 1. The CDR3 sequence is 14 residues long. The CDR3 region is CASGLGLAGHEQYF. The CDR3 DNA sequence: TGTGCTAGTGGTTTGGGACTAGCGGGGCACGAGCAGTACTTC. Looking up the rest from reference TRBV12-5 and TRBJ2-7 gives the full variable domain: DARVTQTPRHKVTEMGQEVTMRCQPILGHNTVFWYRQTMMQGLELLAYFRNRAPLDDSGMPKDRFSAEMPDATLATLKIQPSEPRDSAVYFCASGLGLAGHEQYFGPGTRLTVT.

The J gene is TRBJ2-1, the V gene TRBV27, with no clear D. Trimming removed 4 bases from V and 0 bases from J, with 25 bases in between. Germline CDR1 and CDR2: MNHEY and SMNVEV (reference sequence). The CDR3 totals 20 residues. The DNA for the CDR3 is TGTGCCAGCAGTTCCCTTTTTAAGCCGTCGGCGACTTACTCCTACAATGAGCAGTTCTTC. Protein: CASSSLFKPSATYSYNEQFF.

This clone was recorded only once. The rearrangement joins TRBV14 to TRBJ2-7; 10 bases match TRBD1. This CDR3 is built from 12 residues. Trimming at V came to 5 bases and at J to 10 bases, leaving 5 bases not matched to a gene. The germline gives CDR1 SGHDN, CDR2 FVKESK. DNA of the CDR3: TGTGCCAGCAGCGGGCGGACAGGGGGACAGTACTTC. It specifies CASSGRTGGQYF.

This clone was seen a few times. The chain is built from TRBV7-3 and TRBJ2-1; 7 nucleotides agree with TRBD2. The CDR3 consists of 14 residues. Per germline, CDR1 SGHTA and CDR2 FQGTGA. The junction had 9 bases not matched to a gene; V was cut back by 5 bases and J by 8 bases. CDR3 DNA sequence: TGTGCCAGCAGCAAATTACACGGGGGGTATGAGCAGTTCTTC. Amino acid sequence: CASSKLHGGYEQFF.

The chain has TRBV21-1 and TRBJ1-5; whether TRBD1, the table's D call, matches the DNA was not checked. TRBV21-1 is designated a pseudogene. The CDR3 runs 15 residues. The CDR3 loop reads CASSKGTGGNQPQHF. The CDR3 region has the DNA TGTGCCAGCAGCAAAGGGACAGGGGGCAATCAGCCCCAGCATTTT.

This sequence joins TRBV3-1 (or the pseudogene TRBV3-2) and TRBJ2-5; 8 bases align to TRBD2. Germline loops: CDR1 LGHDT, CDR2 YNNKEL (reference sequence). J lost 5 bases, V lost 9 bases, and 8 bases had no gene match. CDR3 length: 13 amino acids. CDR3 in DNA: TGTGCCAGTCTGGGGCGGGGGGTCGAGACCCAGTACTTC. This codes for CASLGRGVETQYF.

The chain uses TRBV9 and TRBJ2-2; the D is unclear. V was trimmed by 0 bases and J by 1 base, leaving 7 bases between them. CDR1 SGDLS and CDR2 YYNGEE come from the germline V gene. The CDR3 is 15 amino acids. The CDR3 is CASSVDGGNTGELFF. CDR3 nucleotides: TGTGCCAGCAGCGTAGACGGCGGGAACACCGGGGAGCTGTTTTTT. Looking up the rest from reference TRBV9 and TRBJ2-2 gives the full variable domain: DSGVTQTPKHLITATGQRVTLRCSPRSGDLSVYWYQQSLDQGLQFLIQYYNGEERAKGNILERFSAQQFPDLHSELNLSSLELGDSALYFCASSVDGGNTGELFFGEGSRLTVL.

The CDR3 DNA follows: TGTGCCAGCAGGGTTCAGGGGGGGAACACTGAAGCTTTCTTT. It translates to CASRVQGGNTEAFF. This rearrangement joins TRBV6-5 to TRBJ1-1; 7 bases align to TRBD1. Germline V CDR1 and CDR2: MNHEY, SVGAGI. The CDR3 is 14 residues long. With 6 bases clipped from V and 1 base from J, the junction kept 5 bases outside the gene matches.

A note on this clone: Given a much more abundant clone one base away, this may be a read error. The chain is built from TRBV5-1 and TRBJ2-7, with TRBD1 matching over 7 bases. This CDR3 contains 13 residues. CDR1 is SGHRS, CDR2 YFSETQ, per germline. Trimming took 3 bases from V and 0 from J; bases not matched to a gene: 0. CDR3 amino acids: CASSWDSSYEQYF. CDR3 bases: TGCGCCAGCAGCTGGGACAGCTCCTACGAGCAGTACTTC.

The J gene is TRBJ1-1, the V gene TRBV6-5, with 7 bases matching TRBD1. Germline V gene lookup returns CDR1 MNHEY and CDR2 SVGAGI. V dropped 6 bases and J dropped 5; count of bases not matched to a gene: 3. The CDR3 extends over 12 amino acids. The CDR3 sequence is CASRQGWTEAFF. The CDR3 nucleotides are TGTGCCAGCAGACAGGGGTGGACTGAAGCTTTCTTT.

This sequence joins TRBV12-3 or TRBV12-4 and TRBJ2-7; TRBD1 agrees at 7 bases. The CDR3 totals 13 residues. Trimming took 5 bases from V and 5 from J; bases not matched to a gene: 6. CDR3 sequence reads: CASSRDSPHEQYF. The CDR3, as DNA: TGTGCCAGCAGTAGGGACAGCCCCCACGAGCAGTACTTC.

The rearrangement links TRBV7-2 to TRBJ2-7; TRBD1 aligns across 8 bases. The CDR3 totals 15 residues. J lost 2 bases, V lost 5 bases, and 8 bases had no gene match. Looked up from germline, CDR1 is SGHTA and CDR2 is FQGNSA. The CDR3 coding sequence is TGTGCCAGCAGCCCAGCCGCGGGACAGGCCTACGAGCAGTACTTC. Encoded protein: CASSPAAGQAYEQYF.

V is TRBV3-1 (or the pseudogene TRBV3-2) and J is TRBJ2-7; perhaps TRBD1 as D (6 bases). V was pared by 7 bases and J by 9 bases, with 16 bases between. The CDR3 has 12 residues. In germline, CDR1 is LGHDT, CDR2 YNNKEL (reference sequence). CDR3 coding DNA: TGTGCCAGCACCCAGGGCAGGGGCGGGCAGTACTTC. Translation: CASTQGRGGQYF.

CDR3 DNA sequence: TGTGCCAGCAGCTTTTTAGGTGAGGCCTTGGAGGGCTACACCTTC. This sequence encodes CASSFLGEALEGYTF. This chain uses TRBV5-6 with TRBJ1-2, with D unclear. The CDR3 loop spans 15 amino acids. V was trimmed by 2 bases and J by 8 bases, leaving 19 bases between them. Germline CDR1 SGHDT, CDR2 YYEEEE. Complete variable domain (other parts from reference TRBV5-6 and TRBJ1-2): DAGVTQSPTHLIKTRGQQVTLRCSPKSGHDTVSWYQQALGQGPQFIFQYYEEEERQRGNFPDRFSGHQFPNYSSELNVNALLLGDSALYLCASSFLGEALEGYTFGSGTRLTVV.

V usage is TRBV24-1 and J usage is TRBJ2-5; 10 bases match TRBD1. The CDR3 contains 14 residues. Unmatched junction bases numbered 6, after V lost 10 bases and J lost 2 bases. Germline V gene lookup returns CDR1 KGHDR and CDR2 SFDVKD. CDR3 sequence reads: CATSGTGEQETQYF. As DNA, the CDR3 is TGTGCCACATCCGGGACAGGGGAACAAGAGACCCAGTACTTC.

The chain employs TRBV19 and TRBJ1-5, with 9 bases aligning to TRBD1. The CDR3 contains 14 residues. In germline, CDR1 is LNHDA, CDR2 SQIVND (reference sequence). Trimming took 8 bases from V and 4 from J; bases not matched to a gene: 6. CDR3 sequence reads: CASHRDRVNQPQHF. The CDR3 nucleotides read TGTGCCAGTCACCGGGACAGGGTTAATCAGCCCCAGCATTTT.

This clone was seen more than once but under ten times. The chain joins TRBV19 to TRBJ1-6, with D possibly TRBD1 on 5 matching bases. V was pared by 10 bases and J by 9 bases, with 25 bases between. Germline V CDR1 and CDR2: LNHDA, SQIVND (reference sequence). The CDR3 has 16 amino acids. The CDR3 region is CATRPRDDKGLSPLHF. CDR3 coding DNA: TGTGCCACGCGACCTCGAGACGACAAGGGACTTTCACCCCTCCACTTT.

This clone was seen just once. The V call is TRBV18, the J call TRBJ2-7; a possible D gene is TRBD1 (6 bases). Germline CDR1 and CDR2: KGHSH and LQKENI. The CDR3 contains 14 residues. Trimming removed 5 bases from V and 1 base from J, with 12 bases in between. The CDR3 DNA follows: TGTGCCAGCTCAGCAGGGGACCAATCCTACGAGCAGTACTTC. This codes for CASSAGDQSYEQYF.

The gene calls are TRBV7-9 and TRBJ1-1; 8 bases are shared with TRBD1. V dropped 4 bases and J dropped 1; count of bases not matched to a gene: 5. Germline values: CDR1 SEHNR, CDR2 FQNEAQ (reference sequence). The CDR3 has 15 residues. The CDR3, as DNA: TGTGCCAGCAGCTCCCGACAGGGGCCGAACACTGAAGCTTTCTTT. Its protein is CASSSRQGPNTEAFF.

This chain connects TRBV4-2 to TRBJ2-5; D gene ambiguous. V shed 0 bases and J shed 1 base, with 9 bases lying between them. Germline assignment: CDR1 LGHNA and CDR2 YNFKEQ. The CDR3 has 15 amino acids. CDR3 nucleotide sequence: TGTGCCAGCAGCCAAGATTCAGATTTCCAAGAGACCCAGTACTTC. Residues: CASSQDSDFQETQYF.